These 5 T cell receptor beta chains were all obtained from the same sample, sequenced in a study of CD8 T cells in ankylosing spondylitis (dated by TCRdb to about 2017). Library preparation used 5' RACE. Instrument used: Illumina HiSeq 2500. Clones were called with MiXCR by TCRdb after fastp trimmed the public reads at Q25, and only in-frame beta chains were retained. CDR3 protein sequences are deduplicated, and each keeps its most common genes and DNA. Counted in this sample were hundreds of thousands of distinct CDR3 sequences; roughly 20% of them appeared once. The ten largest clones add up to 7.8% of the sample. The source material was blood, either unsorted or a sorted T cell fraction (not recorded which). Receptor source: a male donor with ankylosing spondylitis or in good health (not recorded which).

The gene calls are TRBV5-1 and TRBJ1-2, with D unclear. CDR3 length: 18 residues. With 0 bases removed from V and 3 bases from J, the gap between germline ends came to 21 bases. CDR1 is SGHRS and CDR2 is YFSETQ in the germline V gene. The CDR3 bases are TGCGCCAGCAGCTTGGTTAGTGGGATGAGCGGCGGGTACTATGGCTACACCTTC. Translated, it gives CASSLVSGMSGGYYGYTF.

This clonotype was counted a few times. This sequence joins TRBV5-1 and TRBJ2-3; 9 bases agree with TRBD2. Germline lookup yields CDR1 SGHRS and CDR2 YFSETQ. The V gene end was trimmed by 4 bases and the J gene end by 5 bases; junction bases not matched to a gene: 8. The CDR3 covers 15 residues. CDR3 residues: CASSRGGAGGDTQYF. The CDR3 DNA is TGCGCCAGCAGCCGCGGGGGGGCCGGGGGAGATACGCAGTATTTT. Looking up the rest from reference TRBV5-1 and TRBJ2-3 gives the full variable domain: KAGVTQTPRYLIKTRGQQVTLSCSPISGHRSVSWYQQTPGQGLQFLFEYFSETQRNKGNFPGRFSGRQFSNSRSEMNVSTLELGDSALYLCASSRGGAGGDTQYFGPGTRLTVL.

J is TRBJ2-3 and V is TRBV29-1; D unclear. CDR1 is SQVTM, CDR2 ANQGSEA, per germline. The CDR3 is made up of 15 amino acids. With 4 bases removed from V and 3 bases from J, the gap between germline ends came to 17 bases. This CDR3 is CSVVSAQEPTDTQYF. DNA of the CDR3: TGCAGCGTTGTCTCGGCCCAGGAACCGACAGATACGCAGTATTTT.

The gene calls are TRBV19 and TRBJ2-2; TRBD1 agrees at 8 bases. Trimming at V came to 4 bases and at J to 0 bases, leaving 10 bases not matched to a gene. From germline, CDR1 is LNHDA and CDR2 SQIVND (reference sequence). This CDR3 has 18 residues. The CDR3 region has the DNA TGTGCCAGTAGTAAGCCGGGACAGGCACTCTCGAACACCGGGGAGCTGTTTTTT. Its translation is CASSKPGQALSNTGELFF.

This clonotype has ten or more counts. The chain recombines TRBV5-5 with TRBJ2-7; 7 bases align to TRBD1. V dropped 4 bases and J dropped 3; count of bases not matched to a gene: 10. CDR1 and CDR2 from the germline V gene are SGHKS and YYEKEE (reference sequence). This CDR3 is 15 amino acids long. The CDR3 bases are TGTGCCAGCAGCCCCCGGGCGACAGGGAACTACGAGCAGTACGTC. Residues: CASSPRATGNYEQYV.